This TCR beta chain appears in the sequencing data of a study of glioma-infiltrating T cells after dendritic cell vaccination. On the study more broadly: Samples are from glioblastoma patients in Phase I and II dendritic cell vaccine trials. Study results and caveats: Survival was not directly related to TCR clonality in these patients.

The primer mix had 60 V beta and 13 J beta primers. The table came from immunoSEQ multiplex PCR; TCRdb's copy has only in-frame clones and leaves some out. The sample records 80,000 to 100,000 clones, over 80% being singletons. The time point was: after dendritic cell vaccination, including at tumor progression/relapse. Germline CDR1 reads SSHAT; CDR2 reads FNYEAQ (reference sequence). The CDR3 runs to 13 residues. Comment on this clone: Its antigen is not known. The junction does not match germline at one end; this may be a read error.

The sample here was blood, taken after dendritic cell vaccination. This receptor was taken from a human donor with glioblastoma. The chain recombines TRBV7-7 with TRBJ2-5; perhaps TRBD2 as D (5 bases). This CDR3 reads CASSPGLAETQYF. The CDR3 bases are TGTGCTAGCAGCCCCGGGCTAGCAGAGACCCAGTACTTC.